These T cell receptor beta chains were read from a single sample in a study of early T cells in non-severe SARS-CoV-2 infection. TCRdb redid the calling of the 5' RACE reads with MiXCR, one entry per CDR3 protein. In the table there are approximately 90,000 distinct CDR3 sequences, about 12% of which are singletons. Source: whole blood, taken at baseline. The receptors were sampled from an adult who was a healthcare worker with PCR-confirmed SARS-CoV-2 infection or an uninfected control (not recorded which). Each CDR3 is given with its conserved first and last residue.

J,V,CDR3
TRBJ2-2,TRBV2,CASSELGLGGRELFF
TRBJ1-5,TRBV6-1,CANSVYRGQTQPQHF
TRBJ2-5,TRBV5-1,CASSWPRGLANQETQYF
TRBJ2-7,TRBV7-8,CASTPGGENEQYF
TRBJ2-7,TRBV14,CASSRDRGGEQYF
TRBJ1-2,TRBV18,CASSLGQGQSYGYTF
TRBJ2-2,TRBV10-2,CASSSPLPDTGELFF
TRBJ1-4,TRBV12-3/TRBV12-4,CASSPTRATNEKLFF
TRBJ2-7,TRBV7-9,CASSLDLGHVGEQYF
TRBJ1-4,TRBV20-1,CSARRDPGATNEKLFF
TRBJ1-1,TRBV12-3/TRBV12-4,CASSPLLGGYTEAFF
TRBJ2-7,TRBV6-1,CASSTSTGPSYEQYF
TRBJ2-1,TRBV11-2,CASSGRDSQASYNEQFF
TRBJ2-1,TRBV7-9,CASRARQVGDEQFF
TRBJ1-2,TRBV19,CASTRDKQSKPYGYTF
TRBJ2-7,TRBV10-2,CASRGLAETSSYEQYF
TRBJ2-3,TRBV30,CAWRSIRGGTDTQYF
TRBJ2-6,TRBV10-3,CAISEPGQGAVGANVLTF
TRBJ1-1,TRBV29-1,CSVHWRRTEAFF
TRBJ2-2,TRBV5-1,CASSFATVNTGELFF
TRBJ2-7,TRBV28,CASSLDSIYEQYF
TRBJ1-1,TRBV20-1,CSARGRDKNTEAFF
TRBJ2-3,TRBV30,CAWSAQRGDTQYF
TRBJ2-3,TRBV20-1,CSARRVAADTQYF
TRBJ1-4,TRBV27,CASSPRGANEKLFF
TRBJ1-4,TRBV5-5,CASSSNGNEKLFF